A single sample is the source of the 29 T cell receptor beta chains below, sequenced in a study of blood T cell repertoires in COVID-19. Only in-frame clones appear in the TCRdb table, and some are missing; sequencing was by immunoSEQ multiplex PCR. The sample consists of about 370,000 clones, more than 80% of them appearing once. Material: PBMCs or T cells enriched from blood (not recorded which). The receptors stem from a man aged 18-30 years who had recovered from COVID-19.

The chain recombines TRBV20-1 with TRBJ2-1, with 9 bases that match TRBD2. The germline V gene has CDR1 DFQATT and CDR2 SNEGSKA (reference sequence). There are 13 residues in the CDR3. Trimming at V came to 3 bases and at J to 4 bases, leaving 1 base not matched to a gene. CDR3 DNA: TGCAGTGCTAGTGCGGGAGGGTACAATGAGCAGTTCTTC. Protein product: CSASAGGYNEQFF.

V is TRBV2 and J is TRBJ2-4; possible D gene TRBD2, 6 bases. This CDR3 has 16 residues. V was trimmed by 7 bases and J by 0 bases, leaving 16 bases between them. Germline CDR1 and CDR2: SNHLY and FYNNEI. The CDR3 DNA reads TGTGCCAGCAATGGTTGGAGGGCTGAAGCCAAAAACATTCAGTACTTC. It specifies CASNGWRAEAKNIQYF.

The V gene is TRBV9, the J gene TRBJ2-1; TRBD1 is a possible D gene (6 bases). The CDR3 has 15 residues. Per germline, CDR1 SGDLS and CDR2 YYNGEE. V gave up 4 bases and J gave up 0 bases, with 11 bases separating them. The CDR3 protein is CASSTVQGSYNEQFF. DNA for the CDR3: TGTGCCAGCAGCACCGTACAGGGCTCCTACAATGAGCAGTTCTTC.

The rearrangement joins TRBV7-6 to TRBJ1-5; D is unresolved. Deletions cut 5 bases from V and 3 bases from J, with 14 bases between. Germline values: CDR1 SGHVS, CDR2 FNYEAQ. The CDR3 is made up of 15 amino acids. CDR3 coding DNA: TGTGCCAGCAGCCCCGAGCCGGTAAACAATCAGCCCCAGCATTTT. Translation: CASSPEPVNNQPQHF.

This rearrangement joins TRBV2 to TRBJ2-5; D might be TRBD1 (6 bases). The CDR3 contains 18 residues. Germline V lookup: CDR1 SNHLY, CDR2 FYNNEI. V lost 4 bases to trimming and J lost 6 bases, with 27 bases between them. CDR3 nucleotide sequence: TGTGCCAGCAGTGTTTTTTATTCCGGGACACCCTATAAGCAGACCCAGTACTTC. Protein product: CASSVFYSGTPYKQTQYF.

This chain joins TRBV20-1 and TRBJ2-7; D is uncertain. Trimming removed 3 bases at V and 5 bases at J, with 8 bases between. CDR1 DFQATT and CDR2 SNEGSKA come from the germline V gene (reference sequence). The CDR3 sequence is 11 residues long. The CDR3 protein is CSASILDEQYF. The CDR3 DNA reads as TGCAGTGCTAGTATCCTCGACGAGCAGTACTTC.

V is TRBV14 and J is TRBJ1-2; 7 bases agree with TRBD1. The germline gives CDR1 SGHDN, CDR2 FVKESK. Losses at the gene ends were 4 bases for V and 7 bases for J; bases not matched to a gene: 6. The CDR3 is made up of 13 amino acids. Here the CDR3 reads CASSPRQGSGYTF. CDR3 nucleotides: TGTGCCAGCAGCCCCAGACAGGGATCTGGCTACACCTTC.

This clone was picked up one time. The chain combines TRBV9 with TRBJ2-3, with 10 bases lining up with TRBD2. There are 19 residues in the CDR3. Per the germline V gene, CDR1 is SGDLS and CDR2 is YYNGEE. J lost 0 bases, V lost 0 bases, and 10 bases had no gene match. The CDR3 coding sequence is TGTGCCAGCAGCGTAGGAGCATCGAGCGGGAGGGCGAGCACAGATACGCAGTATTTT. This encodes CASSVGASSGRASTDTQYF.

The rearrangement joins TRBV2 to TRBJ2-5; D is perhaps TRBD1 (5 bases). In germline, CDR1 is SNHLY, CDR2 FYNNEI. The CDR3 consists of 12 residues. With 7 bases removed from V and 4 bases from J, the gap between germline ends came to 10 bases. As DNA, the CDR3 is TGTGCCAGCAACCAGGGCGGAGAGACCCAGTACTTC. Translation: CASNQGGETQYF.

The chain combines TRBV11-3 with TRBJ2-5; tentatively, D is TRBD2 (5 bases). CDR1 is SGHNT and CDR2 is YENEEA in the germline V gene. Trimming took 1 base from V and 5 from J, leaving 23 bases between them. This CDR3 contains 18 residues. The CDR3 sequence is CASSLGVGEGPFQETQYF. CDR3 DNA sequence: TGTGCCAGCAGCTTAGGAGTAGGAGAGGGCCCTTTCCAGGAGACCCAGTACTTC.

V and J are TRBV4-3 and TRBJ2-2, with D perhaps matching TRBD2 (6 bases). V was shortened by 4 bases and J by 5 bases, with 11 bases between the two germline ends. From germline, CDR1 is LGHNA and CDR2 YSLEER. The CDR3 consists of 14 residues. The DNA for the CDR3 is TGCGCCAGCAGCCGGGACTTTCAAACCGGGGAGCTGTTTTTT. Translation: CASSRDFQTGELFF.

The J gene is TRBJ1-2, the V gene TRBV6-1; 10 nucleotides line up with TRBD1. The CDR3 runs 11 residues. Per the germline V gene, CDR1 is MNHNS and CDR2 is SASEGT. The trim removed 8 bases at V and 9 bases at J, leaving 3 bases unmatched. As DNA, the CDR3 is TGTGCCAGCCTGACAGGGGGCAGCTACACCTTC. Translated, it gives CASLTGGSYTF.

Here the CDR3 DNA reads TGTGCCAGCAGTGATAATGGACAGATAGCCTACGAGCAGTACTTC. It yields the protein CASSDNGQIAYEQYF. The chain carries TRBV6-1 and TRBJ2-7; possible D gene TRBD1, 6 bases. The CDR3 spans 15 residues. The germline CDR1 and CDR2 sequences are MNHNS and SASEGT. Trimming removed 3 bases from V and 2 bases from J, with 14 bases in between.

The gene calls are TRBV5-1 and TRBJ2-2; TRBD1 might be the D (6 bases). Germline V lookup: CDR1 SGHRS, CDR2 YFSETQ. V lost 8 bases, J lost 3 bases, and 14 bases lay in between. CDR3 size: 14 residues. The chain's CDR3 is CASFGTIDTGELFF. The CDR3 DNA reads TGCGCCAGTTTCGGGACAATCGACACCGGGGAGCTGTTTTTT.

The chain joins TRBV4-1 to TRBJ1-5; 10 bases map to TRBD1. The CDR3 sequence is 20 residues long. The J segment lost 1 base and the V segment lost 0 bases, leaving 12 bases of the junction unmatched. CDR1 and CDR2 from the germline V gene are MGHRA and YSYEKL. Here the CDR3 DNA reads TGCGCCAGCAGCCAAGAAACATGGGGACAGGGGTATGCGAGCAATCAGCCCCAGCATTTT. This sequence encodes CASSQETWGQGYASNQPQHF.

The rearrangement links TRBV7-8 to TRBJ1-1; D might be TRBD1 (6 bases). The length of the CDR3 is 16 residues. CDR1 SGHVS and CDR2 FQNEAQ come from the germline V gene. Trimming cost V 5 bases and J 5 bases, with 21 bases left between them. This CDR3 reads CASSLPQGIEGTEAFF. The CDR3 DNA reads as TGTGCCAGCAGCCTCCCACAGGGAATCGAGGGGACTGAAGCTTTCTTT. The complete variable domain, with remaining parts taken from reference TRBV7-8 and TRBJ1-1, reads GAGVSQSPRYKVAKRGQDVALRCDPISGHVSLFWYQQALGQGPEFLTYFQNEAQLDKSGLPSDRFFAERPEGSVSTLKIQRTQQEDSAVYLCASSLPQGIEGTEAFFGQGTRLTVV.

This clone was counted between two and nine times. In DNA, the CDR3 is TGCGCCAGCAGCCAAGCTCAGAAGACGGGGAACACTGAAGCTTTCTTT. Translation gives CASSQAQKTGNTEAFF. The gene calls are TRBV4-1 and TRBJ1-1; D call uncertain. The germline gives CDR1 MGHRA, CDR2 YSYEKL. This CDR3 is built from 16 residues. Trimming removed 1 base from V and 1 base from J, with 13 bases in between.

This chain joins TRBV6-2 or TRBV6-3 and TRBJ2-5; 7 bases map to TRBD1. Trimming removed 5 bases from V and 0 bases from J; junction bases left unmatched: 12. The CDR3 has 17 residues. CDR1 is MNHEY and CDR2 is SVGEGT in the germline V gene. The CDR3 sequence is CASSDYRDRRYQETQYF. In nucleotides, the CDR3 is TGTGCCAGCAGTGACTACCGGGACAGACGGTACCAAGAGACCCAGTACTTC.

The chain is built from TRBV5-1 and TRBJ2-3; D unresolved. CDR1 is SGHRS, CDR2 YFSETQ, per germline. Trimming took 5 bases from V and 5 from J, leaving 6 bases between them. The CDR3 loop spans 11 amino acids. Here the CDR3 reads CASSHQDTQYF. The DNA for the CDR3 is TGCGCCAGCAGTCATCAAGATACGCAGTATTTT.

The rearrangement uses TRBV19 and TRBJ2-2, with 12 positions matching TRBD2. The CDR3 runs to 19 residues. V lost 6 bases to trimming and J lost 5 bases; unmatched junction nucleotides: 16. CDR1 and CDR2 (germline): LNHDA, SQIVND (reference sequence). The DNA for the CDR3 is TGTGCCAGTAGCCCTCAGGGCCTAGCGGGAGGGGAGACGACCGGGGAGCTGTTTTTT. It yields the protein CASSPQGLAGGETTGELFF. The entire variable domain, with the rest obtained from reference TRBV19 and TRBJ2-2, is as follows: DGGITQSPKYLFRKEGQNVTLSCEQNLNHDAMYWYRQDPGQGLRLIYYSQIVNDFQKGDIAEGYSVSREKKESFPLTVTSAQKNPTAFYLCASSPQGLAGGETTGELFFGEGSRLTVL.

The chain has TRBV5-4 and TRBJ1-1; D is perhaps TRBD1 (5 bases). Germline lookup yields CDR1 SGHNT and CDR2 YYREEE (reference sequence). The CDR3 covers 16 residues. Trimming removed 0 bases from V and 4 bases from J, with 16 bases in between. CDR3 bases: TGTGCCAGCAGCTTGGGACCCGGGGGGGAGGGCACTGAAGCTTTCTTT. Translated: CASSLGPGGEGTEAFF.

This clone showed up just a few times. The chain combines TRBV5-6 with TRBJ1-4; 12 nucleotides align to TRBD1. The CDR3 is made up of 17 amino acids. Germline V gene sequence: CDR1 SGHDT, CDR2 YYEEEE. V trimming: 4 bases; J trimming: 7 bases; junction bases outside the gene matches: 11. The CDR3: CASSPVPGQGAGEKLFF. The CDR3 DNA follows: TGTGCCAGCAGCCCAGTCCCGGGACAGGGGGCTGGTGAAAAACTGTTTTTT.

The chain recombines TRBV3-1 (or the pseudogene TRBV3-2) with TRBJ1-4; D remains unclear. The CDR3 consists of 14 residues. Trimming shortened V by 10 bases and J by 6 bases, and 18 bases separated the two germline ends. CDR1 and CDR2 (germline): LGHDT, YNNKEL (reference sequence). CDR3 DNA sequence: TGTGCCACCTCCCGCCGAGACGGGGATGAAAAACTGTTTTTT. Its protein is CATSRRDGDEKLFF.

This clone was seen a few times. The chain uses TRBV7-2 and TRBJ2-1; 14 bases agree with TRBD2. Germline values: CDR1 SGHTA, CDR2 FQGNSA. With 1 base clipped from V and 6 bases from J, the junction kept 8 bases outside the gene matches. The CDR3 spans 18 residues. The CDR3: CASSLEGTSGRFGNEQFF. The CDR3 nucleotides are TGTGCCAGCAGCTTAGAGGGGACTAGCGGGAGATTTGGCAATGAGCAGTTCTTC.

The rearrangement joins TRBV12-5 to TRBJ1-5, with TRBD1 as a possible D gene (5 bases). Trimming took 6 bases from V and 6 from J, leaving 12 bases between them. The CDR3 runs 13 residues. CDR1 is LGHNT, CDR2 FRNRAP, per germline. The CDR3 region has the DNA TGTGCTAGTGGATGGGAGGGGAGTCAGCCCCAGCATTTT. Its translation is CASGWEGSQPQHF.

This rearrangement joins TRBV21-1 to TRBJ2-7; TRBD1 is the table's D call, not checked against the DNA. TRBV21-1 constitutes a pseudogene. The length of the CDR3 is 14 residues. CDR3 in DNA: TGTGCCAGCAGGAGCGACCGACAGGATGACGAGCAGTACTTC. This gives the protein CASRSDRQDDEQYF.

J is TRBJ2-7 and V is TRBV3-1 (or the pseudogene TRBV3-2); 9 bases fit TRBD1. V lost 5 bases and J lost 6; bases outside the gene matches: 8. Germline V CDR1 and CDR2: LGHDT, YNNKEL (reference sequence). The CDR3 covers 14 residues. The CDR3 loop is CASSYPGQGGEQYF. The CDR3 DNA follows: TGTGCCAGCAGCTACCCGGGACAGGGAGGCGAGCAGTACTTC.

V usage is TRBV28 and J usage is TRBJ1-5; D is ambiguous. The V end was cut by 3 bases, the J end by 4 bases, with 7 bases between. The CDR3 is 13 amino acids. Germline CDR1 is MDHEN and CDR2 is SYDVKM. The CDR3 loop is CASSFSVNQPQHF. The CDR3 DNA follows: TGTGCCAGCAGTTTTTCGGTGAATCAGCCCCAGCATTTT.

The chain recombines TRBV19 with TRBJ2-3; 9 nucleotides align to TRBD1. With 4 bases clipped from V and 5 bases from J, the junction kept 4 bases outside the gene matches. Germline V gives CDR1 LNHDA, CDR2 SQIVND (reference sequence). This CDR3 has 14 residues. The CDR3 here is CASSRTGAQDTQYF. The CDR3 coding sequence is TGTGCCAGTAGTAGGACAGGGGCCCAAGATACGCAGTATTTT.